Listed below are T cell receptor beta chains from one sample, sequenced in a study of technical replicates of blood from a few donors. Sequenced by immunoSEQ multiplex PCR; TCRdb stores in-frame clones only, minus some. The sample records 75,000 to 100,000 clones, 94% being singletons. The specimen sequenced was T cells isolated from PBMCs. The receptors here all came from a human donor in good health. CDR3s include the opening cysteine and the closing phenylalanine or tryptophan. D genes are given only for firm matches. A clone size is listed for some rows: how often the clone was seen (once, few, many), or a class if it is expanded.

NA	TRBV4-1	NA	TRBJ1-5	CASSQDAVDQPQHF	TGCGCCAGCAGCCAAGACGCGGTAGATCAGCCCCAGCATTTT
once	TRBV29-1	NA	TRBJ2-5	CSVDGRTDPQETQYF	TGCAGCGTTGACGGCCGGACAGACCCTCAAGAGACCCAGTACTTC
NA	TRBV9	TRBD2	TRBJ2-1	CASSSRLAGTLSEQFF	TGTGCCAGCAGCTCAAGACTAGCGGGAACATTGTCCGAGCAGTTCTTC
NA	TRBV13	TRBD1	TRBJ1-6	CASSLKDRDNSPLHF	TGTGCCAGCAGCTTAAAGGACAGGGATAATTCACCCCTCCACTTT
NA	TRBV27	NA	TRBJ2-7	CASSPSGSAYEQYF	TGTGCCAGCAGTCCCTCCGGGTCAGCCTACGAGCAGTACTTC
NA	TRBV11-1	NA	TRBJ2-7	CASSLEPPGLGDYEQYF	TGTGCCAGCAGCTTAGAGCCCCCGGGACTGGGAGATTACGAGCAGTACTTC
NA	TRBV19	NA	TRBJ1-2	CASSIPSGNGNGYTF	TGTGCCAGTAGTATCCCCAGCGGTAACGGGAATGGCTACACCTTC
NA	TRBV5-5	NA	TRBJ2-7	CASSPVARVRSYEQYF	TGTGCCAGCAGCCCCGTGGCCAGGGTGAGGTCCTACGAGCAGTACTTC
NA	TRBV11-2	TRBD2	TRBJ2-4	CASSLDSLAGGPGAKNIQYF	TGTGCCAGCAGCTTAGATTCTCTAGCGGGAGGGCCGGGGGCCAAAAACATTCAGTACTTC
NA	TRBV18	TRBD1	TRBJ1-5	CASSPSVGTGLQPQHF	TGTGCCAGCTCACCCAGTGTCGGGACAGGGTTACAGCCCCAGCATTTT
NA	TRBV13	NA	TRBJ2-1	CASSLYRSSGFNEQFF	TGTGCCAGCAGCTTATATCGTTCGTCGGGATTCAATGAGCAGTTCTTC
NA	TRBV27	NA	TRBJ1-1	CASSFIQGNTEAFF	TGTGCCAGCAGTTTCATACAGGGGAACACTGAAGCTTTCTTT
NA	TRBV10-3	NA	TRBJ1-2	CAISPTGNYGYTF	TGTGCCATCAGCCCTACAGGGAACTATGGCTACACCTTC
NA	TRBV28	TRBD1	TRBJ2-5	CASSLFQGALRKETQYF	TGTGCCAGCAGTCTTTTTCAGGGGGCGCTCCGGAAAGAGACCCAGTACTTC
NA	TRBV7-9	TRBD1	TRBJ2-1	CASSFVTGPFSYNEQFF	TGTGCCAGCAGCTTCGTGACAGGGCCTTTCTCCTACAATGAGCAGTTCTTC
NA	TRBV2	TRBD1	TRBJ2-7	CASGGQGVYEQYF	TGTGCCAGCGGGGGACAGGGTGTCTACGAGCAGTACTTC
NA	TRBV4-1	TRBD1	TRBJ1-6	CASSQTASVRGPPLGLHF	TGCGCCAGCAGCCAAACCGCCTCGGTAAGGGGGCCTCCTCTGGGCCTCCACTTT
NA	TRBV2	NA	TRBJ2-5	CASRQEGRIKTQYF	TGTGCCAGCAGGCAGGAGGGCAGGATAAAGACCCAGTACTTC
NA	TRBV19	TRBD2	TRBJ2-3	CASKRRGDNTDTQYF	TGTGCCAGTAAAAGGCGGGGGGATAATACAGATACGCAGTATTTT
NA	TRBV6-1	TRBD1	TRBJ2-5	CASSGVNSDRQETQYF	TGTGCCAGCAGTGGAGTTAACTCGGACAGGCAAGAGACCCAGTACTTC
NA	TRBV5-1	TRBD1	TRBJ2-1	CASSSFRDRGLNEQFF	TGCGCCAGCAGCTCATTCCGGGACAGGGGTCTCAATGAGCAGTTCTTC
NA	TRBV5-4	TRBD2	TRBJ2-2	CASSPGGDQLANTGELFF	TGTGCCAGCAGCCCTGGGGGGGACCAACTGGCGAACACCGGGGAGCTGTTTTTT
NA	TRBV7-8	NA	TRBJ2-1	CASSLAGVPNGNEQFF	TGTGCCAGCAGCTTAGCCGGGGTCCCCAACGGTAATGAGCAGTTCTTC
once	TRBV21-1	NA	TRBJ2-1	CASSNLRREGDEQFF	TGTGCCAGCAGCAATTTAAGGCGGGAGGGAGATGAGCAGTTCTTC
NA	TRBV6-1	NA	TRBJ2-5	CASSVRTGMETQYF	TGTGCCAGCAGTGTACGTACAGGGATGGAGACCCAGTACTTC
NA	TRBV19	NA	TRBJ1-5	CASSTLQGSNQPQHF	TGTGCCAGTAGTACCCTCCAGGGGAGCAATCAGCCCCAGCATTTT
NA	TRBV9	TRBD1	TRBJ2-1	CASSVVQGAYNEQFF	TGTGCCAGCAGCGTTGTACAGGGGGCCTACAATGAGCAGTTCTTC
NA	TRBV10-3	NA	TRBJ2-3	CAISLKQGKGTDTQYF	TGTGCCATCAGCCTCAAACAGGGTAAAGGCACAGATACGCAGTATTTT
once	TRBV2	TRBD1	TRBJ1-1	CAREDRVNTEAFF	TGTGCCAGGGAGGACAGGGTCAACACTGAAGCTTTCTTT
NA	TRBV19	NA	TRBJ1-2	CASSPPTAREGYTF	TGTGCCAGTAGCCCCCCGACCGCCAGGGAAGGCTACACCTTC
NA	TRBV19	NA	TRBJ1-1	CASSILQGPMNTEAFF	TGTGCCAGTAGTATATTACAGGGACCGATGAACACTGAAGCTTTCTTT
NA	TRBV19	TRBD1	TRBJ2-1	CASSDRGSSYNEQFF	TGTGCCAGTAGCGACAGGGGCAGCTCCTACAATGAGCAGTTCTTC